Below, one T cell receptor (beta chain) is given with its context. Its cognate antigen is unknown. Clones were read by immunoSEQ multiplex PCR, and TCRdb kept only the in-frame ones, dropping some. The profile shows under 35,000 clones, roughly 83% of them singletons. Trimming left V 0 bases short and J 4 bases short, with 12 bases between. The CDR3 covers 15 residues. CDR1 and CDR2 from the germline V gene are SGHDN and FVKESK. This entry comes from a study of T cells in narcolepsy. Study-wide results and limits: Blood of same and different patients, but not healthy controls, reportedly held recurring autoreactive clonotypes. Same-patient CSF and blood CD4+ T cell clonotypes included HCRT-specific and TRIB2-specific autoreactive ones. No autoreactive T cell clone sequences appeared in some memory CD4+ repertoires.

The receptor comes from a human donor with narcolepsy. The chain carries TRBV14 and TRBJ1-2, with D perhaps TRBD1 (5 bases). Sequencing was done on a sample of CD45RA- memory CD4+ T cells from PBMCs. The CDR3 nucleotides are TGTGCCAGCAGCCAAGACTTAAGGGGAGGCTATGGCTACACCTTC. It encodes CASSQDLRGGYGYTF.